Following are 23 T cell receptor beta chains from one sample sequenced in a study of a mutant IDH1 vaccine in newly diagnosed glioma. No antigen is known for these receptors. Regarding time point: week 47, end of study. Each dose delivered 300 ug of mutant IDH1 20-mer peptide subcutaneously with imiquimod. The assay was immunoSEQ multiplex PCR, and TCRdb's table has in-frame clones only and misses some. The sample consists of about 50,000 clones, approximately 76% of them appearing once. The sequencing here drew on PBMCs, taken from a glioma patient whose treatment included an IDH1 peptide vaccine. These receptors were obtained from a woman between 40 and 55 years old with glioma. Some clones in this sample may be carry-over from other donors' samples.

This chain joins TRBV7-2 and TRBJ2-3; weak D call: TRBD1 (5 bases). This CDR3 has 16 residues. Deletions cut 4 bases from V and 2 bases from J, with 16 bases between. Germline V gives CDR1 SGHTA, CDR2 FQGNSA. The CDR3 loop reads CASSSRQSLYTDTQYF. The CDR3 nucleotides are TGTGCCAGCAGCTCTAGACAGAGCTTATACACAGATACGCAGTATTTT.

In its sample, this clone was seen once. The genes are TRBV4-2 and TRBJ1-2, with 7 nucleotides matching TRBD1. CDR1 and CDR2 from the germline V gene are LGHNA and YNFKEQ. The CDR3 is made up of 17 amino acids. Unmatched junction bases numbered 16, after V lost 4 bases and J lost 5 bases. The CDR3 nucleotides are TGTGCCAGCAGCCCTCGGGACAGCATGTCTGATTATTATGGCTACACCTTC. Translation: CASSPRDSMSDYYGYTF.

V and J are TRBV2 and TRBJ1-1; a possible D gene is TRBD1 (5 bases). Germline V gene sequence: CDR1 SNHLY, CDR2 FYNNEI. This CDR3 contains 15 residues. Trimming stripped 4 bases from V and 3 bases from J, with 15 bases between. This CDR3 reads CASSVNRLEHTEAFF. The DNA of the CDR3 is TGTGCCAGCAGTGTTAACAGGTTAGAGCACACTGAAGCTTTCTTT.

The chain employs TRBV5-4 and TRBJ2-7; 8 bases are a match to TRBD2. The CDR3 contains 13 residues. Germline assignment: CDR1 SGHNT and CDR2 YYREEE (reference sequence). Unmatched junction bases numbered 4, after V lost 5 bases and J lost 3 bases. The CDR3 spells CASSFGTSYEQYF. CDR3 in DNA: TGTGCCAGCAGTTTCGGGACTAGCTACGAGCAGTACTTC.

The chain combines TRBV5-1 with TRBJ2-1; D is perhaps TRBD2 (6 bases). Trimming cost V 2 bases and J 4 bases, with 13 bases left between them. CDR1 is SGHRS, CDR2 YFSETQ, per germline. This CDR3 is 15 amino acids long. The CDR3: CASSLATGTYNEQFF. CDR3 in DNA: TGCGCCAGCAGCTTAGCTACCGGGACTTACAATGAGCAGTTCTTC.

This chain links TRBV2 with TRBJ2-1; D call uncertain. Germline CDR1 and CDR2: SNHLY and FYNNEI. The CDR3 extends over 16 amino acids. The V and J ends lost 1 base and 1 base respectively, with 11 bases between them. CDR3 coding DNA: TGTGCCAGCAGTGAAGACCACTCCCCTTCCTACAATGAGCAGTTCTTC. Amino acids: CASSEDHSPSYNEQFF. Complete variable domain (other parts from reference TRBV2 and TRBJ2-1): EPEVTQTPSHQVTQMGQEVILRCVPISNHLYFYWYRQILGQKVEFLVSFYNNEISEKSEIFDDQFSVERPDGSNFTLKIRSTKLEDSAMYFCASSEDHSPSYNEQFFGPGTRLTVL.

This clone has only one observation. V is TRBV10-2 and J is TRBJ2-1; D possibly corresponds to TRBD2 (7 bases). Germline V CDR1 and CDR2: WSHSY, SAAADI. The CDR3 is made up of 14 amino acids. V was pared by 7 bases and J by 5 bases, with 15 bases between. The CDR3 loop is CASITRGAHNEQFF. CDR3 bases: TGCGCCAGCATTACTCGGGGGGCTCACAATGAGCAGTTCTTC.

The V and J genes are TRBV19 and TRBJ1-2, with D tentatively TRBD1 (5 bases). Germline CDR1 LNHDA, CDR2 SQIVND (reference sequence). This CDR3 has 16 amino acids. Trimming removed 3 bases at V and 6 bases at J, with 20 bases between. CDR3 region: CASSMVAGLQRDGYTF. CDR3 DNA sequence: TGTGCCAGTAGTATGGTGGCAGGGCTGCAGCGGGATGGCTACACCTTC.

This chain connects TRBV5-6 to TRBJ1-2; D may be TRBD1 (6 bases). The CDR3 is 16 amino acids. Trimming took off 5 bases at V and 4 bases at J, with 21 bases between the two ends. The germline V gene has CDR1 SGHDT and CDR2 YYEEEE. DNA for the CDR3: TGTGCCAGCAGTTTTGCCCGGGGGGGGCTTAGCTATGGCTACACCTTC. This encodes CASSFARGGLSYGYTF.

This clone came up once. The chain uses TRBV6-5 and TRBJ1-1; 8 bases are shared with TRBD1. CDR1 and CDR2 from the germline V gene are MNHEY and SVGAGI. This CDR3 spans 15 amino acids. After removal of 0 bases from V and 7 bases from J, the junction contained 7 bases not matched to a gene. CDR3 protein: CASSYSRTGRVEAFF. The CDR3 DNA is TGTGCCAGCAGTTACTCAAGGACAGGGAGGGTTGAAGCTTTCTTT.

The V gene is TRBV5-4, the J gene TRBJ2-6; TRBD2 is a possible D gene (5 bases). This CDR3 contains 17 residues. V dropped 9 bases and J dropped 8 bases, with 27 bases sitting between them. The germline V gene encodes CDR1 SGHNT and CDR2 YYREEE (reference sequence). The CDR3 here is CATTGDEGLRWTNVLTF. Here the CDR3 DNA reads TGTGCCACCACCGGAGATGAGGGCCTGCGGTGGACCAACGTCCTGACTTTC.

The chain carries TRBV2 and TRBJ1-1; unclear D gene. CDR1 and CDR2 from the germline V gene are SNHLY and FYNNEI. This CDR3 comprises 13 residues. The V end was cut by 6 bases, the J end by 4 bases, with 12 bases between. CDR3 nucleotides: TGTGCCAGCAGGGACGCCATGGGCACTGAAGCTTTCTTT. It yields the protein CASRDAMGTEAFF.

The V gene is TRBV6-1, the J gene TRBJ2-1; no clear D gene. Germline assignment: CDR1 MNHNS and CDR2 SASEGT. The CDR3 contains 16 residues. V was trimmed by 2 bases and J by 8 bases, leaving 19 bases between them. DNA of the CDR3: TGTGCCAGCAGTGAATCGCGGTCTTCCACAGAGGATGAGCAGTTCTTC. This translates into CASSESRSSTEDEQFF.

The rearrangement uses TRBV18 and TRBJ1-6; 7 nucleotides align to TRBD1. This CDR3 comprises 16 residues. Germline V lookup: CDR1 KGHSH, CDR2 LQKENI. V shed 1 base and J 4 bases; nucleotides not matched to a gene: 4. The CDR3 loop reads CASSPRDSPYNSPLHF. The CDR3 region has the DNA TGTGCCAGCTCACCACGGGACAGCCCTTATAATTCACCCCTCCACTTT. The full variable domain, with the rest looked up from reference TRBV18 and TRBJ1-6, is NAGVMQNPRHLVRRRGQEARLRCSPMKGHSHVYWYRQLPEEGLKFMVYLQKENIIDESGMPKERFSAEFPKEGPSILRIQQVVRGDSAAYFCASSPRDSPYNSPLHFGNGTRLTVT.

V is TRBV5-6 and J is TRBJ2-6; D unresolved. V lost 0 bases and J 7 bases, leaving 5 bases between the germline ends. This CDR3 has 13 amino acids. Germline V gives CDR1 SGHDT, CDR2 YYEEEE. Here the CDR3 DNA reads TGTGCCAGCAGCTTGGGGACCGCCAACGTCCTGACTTTC. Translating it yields CASSLGTANVLTF.

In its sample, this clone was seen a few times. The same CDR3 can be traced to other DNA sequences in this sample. The CDR3 nucleotides read TGCGCCAGCAGCGTTGGAGACCTAGCGGCCCAAGAGACCCAGTACTTC. This codes for CASSVGDLAAQETQYF. The rearrangement joins TRBV5-1 to TRBJ2-5; 7 bases agree with TRBD2. Germline V gene data show CDR1 as SGHRS and CDR2 as YFSETQ. The CDR3 covers 16 residues. The trim removed 4 bases at V and 1 base at J, leaving 10 bases unmatched.

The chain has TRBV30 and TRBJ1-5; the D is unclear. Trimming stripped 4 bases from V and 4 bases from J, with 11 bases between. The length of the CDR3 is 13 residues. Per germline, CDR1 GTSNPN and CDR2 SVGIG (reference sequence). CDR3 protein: CAWNTQDNQPQHF. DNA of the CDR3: TGTGCCTGGAACACTCAGGATAATCAGCCCCAGCATTTT.

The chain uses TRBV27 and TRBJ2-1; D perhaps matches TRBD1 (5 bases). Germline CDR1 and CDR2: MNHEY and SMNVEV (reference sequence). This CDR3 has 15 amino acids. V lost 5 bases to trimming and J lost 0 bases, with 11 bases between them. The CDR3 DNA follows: TGTGCCAGCAGTCCGCGACAGAGCTCCTACAATGAGCAGTTCTTC. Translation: CASSPRQSSYNEQFF.

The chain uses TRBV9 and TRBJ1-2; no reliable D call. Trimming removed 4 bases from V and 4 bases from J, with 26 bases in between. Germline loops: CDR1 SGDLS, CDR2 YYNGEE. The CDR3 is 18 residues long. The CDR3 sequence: CASSHTDRKSVKRYGYTF. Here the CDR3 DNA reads TGTGCCAGCAGCCATACAGACCGCAAATCGGTTAAACGCTATGGCTACACCTTC.

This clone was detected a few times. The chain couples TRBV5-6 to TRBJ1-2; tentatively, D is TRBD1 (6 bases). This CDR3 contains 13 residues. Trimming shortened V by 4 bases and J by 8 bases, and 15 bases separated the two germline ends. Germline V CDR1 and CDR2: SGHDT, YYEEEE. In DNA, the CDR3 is TGTGCCAGCAGCGAACAGGGACTAGGGGGCTACACCTTC. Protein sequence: CASSEQGLGGYTF.

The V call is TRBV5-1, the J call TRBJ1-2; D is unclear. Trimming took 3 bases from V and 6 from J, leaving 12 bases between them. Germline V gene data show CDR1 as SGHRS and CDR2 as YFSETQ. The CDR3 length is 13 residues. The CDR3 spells CASSSKLLDGYTF. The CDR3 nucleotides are TGCGCCAGCAGCTCGAAGCTGCTGGATGGCTACACCTTC.

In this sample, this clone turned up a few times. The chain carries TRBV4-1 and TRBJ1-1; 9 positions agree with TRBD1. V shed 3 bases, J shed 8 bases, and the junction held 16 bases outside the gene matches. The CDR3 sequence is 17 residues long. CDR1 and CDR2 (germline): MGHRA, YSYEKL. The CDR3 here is CASSQGVLNGQGKEAFF. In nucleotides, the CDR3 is TGCGCCAGCAGCCAGGGGGTTTTAAACGGACAGGGGAAGGAAGCTTTCTTT.

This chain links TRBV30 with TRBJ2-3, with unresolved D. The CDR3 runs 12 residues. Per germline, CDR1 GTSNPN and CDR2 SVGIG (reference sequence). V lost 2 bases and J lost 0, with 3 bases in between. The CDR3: CAWSPSTDTQYF. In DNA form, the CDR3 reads TGTGCCTGGAGTCCTAGCACAGATACGCAGTATTTT.